A selection of T cell receptor beta chains follows, all from one sample in a study of T cell clonotyping in hematopoietic cell transplantation. This table comes from immunoSEQ multiplex PCR, and its TCRdb copy is limited to in-frame clones, with some not included. The sample carries approximately 75,000 clones, approximately 94% recorded once. Sequences were obtained from peripheral blood mononuclear cells. Receptors originate from a man over 45 in good health. Some clones in this sample may be carry-over from other donors' samples. Both conserved end residues are part of each CDR3. D genes are given only for firm matches. Clone size appears in some rows only: once, few, many, or a class for an expanded clone.

>-|TRBJ2-3|-|TRBV28
CALRGQGEADTQYF
TGTGCCCTTAGAGGGCAGGGAGAGGCAGATACGCAGTATTTT
>-|TRBJ1-6|-|TRBV5-1
CASSSDRGDSPLHF
TGCGCCAGCAGCTCCGACAGAGGGGATTCACCCCTCCACTTT
>-|TRBJ2-7|-|TRBV7-3
CASSLGPGREYEQYF
TGTGCCAGCAGCTTAGGACCGGGACGCGAATACGAGCAGTACTTC
>TRBD1|TRBJ1-1|-|TRBV23-1
CASSRPQDRGTEAFF
TGCGCCAGCAGTCGCCCCCAGGACAGGGGCACTGAAGCTTTCTTT
>TRBD1|TRBJ1-5|once|TRBV4-1
CASSQDDGDRGQPQHF
TGCGCCAGCAGCCAAGATGATGGGGACAGGGGTCAGCCCCAGCATTTT
>-|TRBJ2-5|once|TRBV10-3
CAISESKSQETQYF
TGTGCCATCAGTGAGTCGAAAAGCCAAGAGACCCAGTACTTC
>-|TRBJ1-4|-|TRBV2
CASSDARFNEKLFF
TGTGCCAGCAGTGATGCTAGGTTTAATGAAAAACTGTTTTTT
>-|TRBJ1-2|-|TRBV28
CASSYFYGYTF
TGTGCCAGCAGTTACTTTTATGGCTACACCTTC
>TRBD1|TRBJ2-7|-|TRBV18
CASSPDRGRREQYF
TGTGCCAGCTCACCGGACAGGGGGCGGCGCGAGCAGTACTTC
>-|TRBJ2-3|-|TRBV5-4
CASSFRRGSDTQYF
TGTGCCAGCAGCTTCCGTAGGGGTTCAGATACGCAGTATTTT
>-|TRBJ1-1|-|TRBV6-5
CASLRGTEAFF
TGTGCCAGCCTGCGGGGCACTGAAGCTTTCTTT
>-|TRBJ1-6|-|TRBV6-1
CASSPGTSTQRSLHF
TGTGCCAGCAGTCCCGGGACGTCAACCCAACGTTCCCTCCACTTT
>-|TRBJ2-7|-|TRBV27
CASSLSTGHEQYF
TGTGCCAGCAGTTTATCGACAGGCCACGAGCAGTACTTC
>TRBD1|TRBJ2-7|once|TRBV6-5
CASSNRGQGLSEQYF
TGTGCCAGCAGCAATCGGGGACAGGGGCTTAGCGAGCAGTACTTC
>-|TRBJ2-4|-|TRBV30
CAWRGLDIQYF
TGTGCCTGGAGGGGACTTGACATTCAGTACTTC
>-|TRBJ1-3|-|TRBV4-2
CASSQDRGSSGNTIYF
TGTGCCAGCAGCCAAGATCGGGGGTCCTCTGGAAACACCATATATTTT
>TRBD1|TRBJ2-7|-|TRBV19
CASSIILGQGRAEQYF
TGTGCCAGTAGTATAATCCTCGGACAGGGCAGGGCCGAGCAGTACTTC
>-|TRBJ2-3|-|TRBV6-1
CASSPWTDTQYF
TGTGCCAGCAGCCCCTGGACAGATACGCAGTATTTT
>TRBD2|TRBJ2-3|-|TRBV28
CASSLGGGKSDTQYF
TGTGCCAGCAGTTTGGGCGGGGGAAAGTCAGATACGCAGTATTTT
>-|TRBJ1-5|-|TRBV7-8
CASSLSPGNDQPQHF
TGTGCCAGCAGCTTAAGTCCAGGGAATGATCAGCCCCAGCATTTT
>TRBD2|TRBJ2-5|-|TRBV5-1
CASSLAPGGGETQYF
TGCGCCAGCAGCTTGGCCCCAGGCGGGGGGGAGACCCAGTACTTC
>TRBD1|TRBJ1-5|-|TRBV6-1
CASSDDGTGGAFVRPQHF
TGTGCCAGCAGTGATGACGGGACAGGGGGCGCTTTTGTCCGGCCCCAGCATTTT
>TRBD2|TRBJ2-3|-|TRBV2
CASGLAGGAPDTQYF
TGTGCCAGCGGACTAGCGGGGGGGGCCCCAGATACGCAGTATTTT
>-|TRBJ2-7|-|TRBV15
CATSRLNYEQYF
TGTGCCACCAGCAGACTGAACTACGAGCAGTACTTC
>TRBD1|TRBJ1-6|-|TRBV5-6
CASSFKADRASSYNSPLHF
TGTGCCAGCAGCTTCAAGGCGGACAGGGCGAGCTCCTATAATTCACCCCTCCACTTT
>TRBD1|TRBJ2-1|-|TRBV14
CASSRGQGGRNEQFF
TGTGCCAGCAGCCGGGGACAGGGAGGACGCAATGAGCAGTTCTTC